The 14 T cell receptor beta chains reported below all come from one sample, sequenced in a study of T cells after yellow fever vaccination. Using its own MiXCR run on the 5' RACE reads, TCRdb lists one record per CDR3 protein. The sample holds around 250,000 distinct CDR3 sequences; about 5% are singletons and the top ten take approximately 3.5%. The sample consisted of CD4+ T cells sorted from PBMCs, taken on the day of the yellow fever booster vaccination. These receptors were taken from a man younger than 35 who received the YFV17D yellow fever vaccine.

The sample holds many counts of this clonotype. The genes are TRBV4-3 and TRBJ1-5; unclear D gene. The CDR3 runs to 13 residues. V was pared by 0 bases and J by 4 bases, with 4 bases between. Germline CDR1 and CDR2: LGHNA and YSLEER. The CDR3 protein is CASSQDGNQPQHF. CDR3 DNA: TGCGCCAGCAGCCAAGACGGGAATCAGCCCCAGCATTTT.

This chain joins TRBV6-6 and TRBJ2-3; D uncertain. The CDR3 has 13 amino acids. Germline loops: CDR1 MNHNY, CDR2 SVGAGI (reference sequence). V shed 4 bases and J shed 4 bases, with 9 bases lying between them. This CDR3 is CASSFLVSDTQYF. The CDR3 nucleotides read TGTGCCAGCAGTTTCCTCGTCTCAGATACGCAGTATTTT.

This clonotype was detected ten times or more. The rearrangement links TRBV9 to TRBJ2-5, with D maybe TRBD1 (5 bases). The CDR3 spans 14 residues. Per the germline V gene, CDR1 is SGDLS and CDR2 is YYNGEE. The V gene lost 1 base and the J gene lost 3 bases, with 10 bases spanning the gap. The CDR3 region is CASSVRGQEETQYF. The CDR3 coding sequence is TGTGCCAGCAGCGTAAGGGGCCAGGAAGAGACCCAGTACTTC.

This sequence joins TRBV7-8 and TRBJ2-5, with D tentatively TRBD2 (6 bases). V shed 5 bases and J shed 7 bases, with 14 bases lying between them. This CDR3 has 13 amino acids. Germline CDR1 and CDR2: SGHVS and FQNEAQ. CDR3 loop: CASSGTPLATQYF. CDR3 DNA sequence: TGTGCCAGCAGCGGGACTCCTCTCGCGACCCAGTACTTC.

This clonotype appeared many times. This CDR3 reads CASSPALVYADTQYF. The CDR3 DNA reads as TGTGCCAGCAGCCCAGCTCTCGTGTATGCAGATACGCAGTATTTT. V gene TRBV7-2 combines with J gene TRBJ2-3; D unclear. This CDR3 has 15 residues. V was trimmed by 5 bases and J by 4 bases, leaving 16 bases between them. CDR1 is SGHTA and CDR2 is FQGNSA in the germline V gene.

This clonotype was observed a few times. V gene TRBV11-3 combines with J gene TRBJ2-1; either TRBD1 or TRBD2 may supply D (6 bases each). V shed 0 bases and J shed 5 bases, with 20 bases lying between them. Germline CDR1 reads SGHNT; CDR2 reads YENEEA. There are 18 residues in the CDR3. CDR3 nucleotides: TGTGCCAGCAGCTTAGATCAAGGGGGGACGTCCACCAACAATGAGCAGTTCTTC. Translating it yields CASSLDQGGTSTNNEQFF.

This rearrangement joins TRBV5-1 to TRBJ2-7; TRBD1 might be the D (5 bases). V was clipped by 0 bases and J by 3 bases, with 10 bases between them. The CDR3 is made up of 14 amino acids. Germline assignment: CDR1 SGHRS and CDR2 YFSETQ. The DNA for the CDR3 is TGCGCCAGCAGCTTGGCCGTAGGGGACTACGAGCAGTACGTC. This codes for CASSLAVGDYEQYV.

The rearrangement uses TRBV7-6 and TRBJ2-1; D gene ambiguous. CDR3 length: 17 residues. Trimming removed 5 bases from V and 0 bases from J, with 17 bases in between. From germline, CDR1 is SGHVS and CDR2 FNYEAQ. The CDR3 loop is CASSPDSSTVSYNEQFF. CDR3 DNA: TGTGCCAGCAGCCCGGATAGTAGCACCGTCTCCTACAATGAGCAGTTCTTC.

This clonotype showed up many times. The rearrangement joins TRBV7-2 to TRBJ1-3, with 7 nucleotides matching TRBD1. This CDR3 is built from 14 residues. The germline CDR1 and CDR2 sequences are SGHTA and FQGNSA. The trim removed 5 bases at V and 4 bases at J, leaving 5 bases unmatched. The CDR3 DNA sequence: TGTGCCAGCAGCGAACAGGGGAAAGGAAACACCATATATTTT. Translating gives CASSEQGKGNTIYF.

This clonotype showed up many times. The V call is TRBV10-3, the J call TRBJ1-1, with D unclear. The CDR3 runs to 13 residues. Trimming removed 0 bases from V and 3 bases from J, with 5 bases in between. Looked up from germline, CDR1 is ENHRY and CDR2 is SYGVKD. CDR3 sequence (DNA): TGTGCCATCAGTGAGTCAAGAGACACTGAAGCTTTCTTT. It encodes CAISESRDTEAFF.

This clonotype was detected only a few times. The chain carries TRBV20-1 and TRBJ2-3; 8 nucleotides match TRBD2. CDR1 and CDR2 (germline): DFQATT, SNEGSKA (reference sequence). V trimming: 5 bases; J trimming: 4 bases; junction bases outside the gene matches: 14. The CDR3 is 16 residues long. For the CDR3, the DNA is TGCAGTGCTGTCGTCTCGCGGGGGGCCAGCTCAGATACGCAGTATTTT. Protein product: CSAVVSRGASSDTQYF.

The CDR3 loop reads CASSYQVSLYNEQFF. The CDR3 nucleotides read TGTGCCAGCAGCTACCAGGTTTCCCTATACAATGAGCAGTTCTTC. The rearrangement joins TRBV7-2 to TRBJ2-1; no definite D call. The germline CDR1 and CDR2 sequences are SGHTA and FQGNSA. Trimming removed 4 bases from V and 4 bases from J, with 14 bases in between. This CDR3 has 15 amino acids. The full variable domain, rest sourced from reference TRBV7-2 and TRBJ2-1, is GAGVSQSPSNKVTEKGKDVELRCDPISGHTALYWYRQSLGQGLEFLIYFQGNSAPDKSGLPSDRFSAERTGGSVSTLTIQRTQQEDSAVYLCASSYQVSLYNEQFFGPGTRLTVL.

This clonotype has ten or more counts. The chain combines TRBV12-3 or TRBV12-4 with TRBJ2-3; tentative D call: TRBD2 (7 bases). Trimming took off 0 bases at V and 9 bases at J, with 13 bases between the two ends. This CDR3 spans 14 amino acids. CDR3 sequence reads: CASSLAGGRSTQYF. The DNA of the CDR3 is TGTGCCAGCAGTTTAGCGGGGGGGCGGTCGACGCAGTATTTT.

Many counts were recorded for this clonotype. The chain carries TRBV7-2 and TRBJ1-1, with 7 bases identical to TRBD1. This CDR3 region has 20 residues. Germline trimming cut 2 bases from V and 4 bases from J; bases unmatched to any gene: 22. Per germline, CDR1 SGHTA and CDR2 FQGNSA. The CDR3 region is CASSLRWDLAGGVPSTEAFF. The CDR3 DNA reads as TGTGCCAGCAGCTTACGATGGGATTTGGCAGGGGGAGTTCCTTCCACTGAAGCTTTCTTT.